In this sample, the clone carrying this T cell receptor beta chain turned up a few times. The data were taken from a study of T cells after yellow fever vaccination. One entry per CDR3 protein results from TCRdb running MiXCR on the 5' RACE reads. The sample has approximately 550,000 distinct CDR3 sequences, over 15% seen once. CDR3 length: 15 residues. The germline V gene encodes CDR1 GTSNPN and CDR2 SVGIG (reference sequence). With 2 bases clipped from V and 5 bases from J, the junction kept 9 bases outside the gene matches. This receptor was obtained from a man younger than 45 who received the YFV17D yellow fever vaccine. Specimen: PBMCs, collected 15 days after the yellow fever booster vaccination. The chain has TRBV30 and TRBJ1-5; TRBD1 matches 7 bases. DNA for the CDR3: TGTGCCTGGAGTCGACAGGGACCCTCTTATCAGCCCCAGCATTTT. Translated, it gives CAWSRQGPSYQPQHF. Full variable domain (rest looked up from reference TRBV30 and TRBJ1-5): SQTIHQWPATLVQPVGSPLSLECTVEGTSNPNLYWYRQAAGRGLQLLFYSVGIGQISSEVPQNLSASRPQDRQFILSSKKLLLSDSGFYLCAWSRQGPSYQPQHFGDGTRLSIL.